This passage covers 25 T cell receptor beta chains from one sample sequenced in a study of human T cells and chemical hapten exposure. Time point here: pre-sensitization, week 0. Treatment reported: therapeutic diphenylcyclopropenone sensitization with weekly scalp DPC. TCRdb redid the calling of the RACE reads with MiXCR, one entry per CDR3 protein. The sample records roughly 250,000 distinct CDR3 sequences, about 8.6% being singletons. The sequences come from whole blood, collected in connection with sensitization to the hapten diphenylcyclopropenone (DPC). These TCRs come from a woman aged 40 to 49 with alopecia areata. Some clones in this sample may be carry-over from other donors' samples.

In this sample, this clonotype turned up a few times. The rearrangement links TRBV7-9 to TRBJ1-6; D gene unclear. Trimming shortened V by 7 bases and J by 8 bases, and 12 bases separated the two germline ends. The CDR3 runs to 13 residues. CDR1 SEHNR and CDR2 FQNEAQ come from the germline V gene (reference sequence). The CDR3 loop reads CASILDVDSPLHF. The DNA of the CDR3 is TGTGCCAGCATCCTTGACGTTGATTCACCCCTCCACTTT.

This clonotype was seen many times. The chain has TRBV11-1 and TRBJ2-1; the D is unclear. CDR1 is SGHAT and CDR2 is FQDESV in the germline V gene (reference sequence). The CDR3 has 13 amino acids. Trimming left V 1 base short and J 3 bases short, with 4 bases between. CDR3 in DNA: TGTGCCAGCAGCTTAGGATACTACAATGAGCAGTTCTTC. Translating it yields CASSLGYYNEQFF. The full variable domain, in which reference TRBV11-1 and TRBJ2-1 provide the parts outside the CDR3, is EAEVAQSPRYKITEKSQAVAFWCDPISGHATLYWYRQILGQGPELLVQFQDESVVDDSQLPKDRFSAERLKGVDSTLKIQPAELGDSAMYLCASSLGYYNEQFFGPGTRLTVL.

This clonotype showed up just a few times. CDR3 coding DNA: TGTGCCAGCAGTTTATATTCCCCGGCAGGCAATGAGCAGTTCTTC. Translation gives CASSLYSPAGNEQFF. This chain connects TRBV28 to TRBJ2-1; D is uncertain. The germline V and J ends were trimmed by 1 base and 6 bases, with 13 bases remaining between them. This CDR3 is built from 15 residues. Germline-derived CDR1 and CDR2 are MDHEN and SYDVKM.

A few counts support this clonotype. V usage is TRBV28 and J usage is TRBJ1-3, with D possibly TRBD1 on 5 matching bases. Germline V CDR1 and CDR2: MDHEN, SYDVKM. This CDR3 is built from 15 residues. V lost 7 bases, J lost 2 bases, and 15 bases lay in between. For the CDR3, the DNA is TGTGCCAGCACGCAACGGGGGATGACTGGAAACACCATATATTTT. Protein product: CASTQRGMTGNTIYF.

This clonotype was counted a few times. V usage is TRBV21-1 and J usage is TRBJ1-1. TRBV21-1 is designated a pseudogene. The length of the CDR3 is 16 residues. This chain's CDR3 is CASSKRDGRLNTEAFF. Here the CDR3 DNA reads TGTGCCAGCAGCAAAAGAGATGGCCGGCTGAACACTGAAGCTTTCTTT.

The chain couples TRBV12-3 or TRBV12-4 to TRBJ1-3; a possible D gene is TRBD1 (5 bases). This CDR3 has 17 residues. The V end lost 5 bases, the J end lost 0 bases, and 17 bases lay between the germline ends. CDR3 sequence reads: CASSLRAGHISGNTIYF. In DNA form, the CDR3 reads TGTGCCAGCAGTCTCCGGGCCGGACACATCTCTGGAAACACCATATATTTT.

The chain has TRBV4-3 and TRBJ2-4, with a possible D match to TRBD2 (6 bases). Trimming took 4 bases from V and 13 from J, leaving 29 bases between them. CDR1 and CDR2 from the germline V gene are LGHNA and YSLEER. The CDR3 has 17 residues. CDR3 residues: CASSPDWPGTPIYRQYF. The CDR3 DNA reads TGCGCCAGCAGCCCAGACTGGCCCGGGACTCCCATCTACAGGCAGTACTTC.

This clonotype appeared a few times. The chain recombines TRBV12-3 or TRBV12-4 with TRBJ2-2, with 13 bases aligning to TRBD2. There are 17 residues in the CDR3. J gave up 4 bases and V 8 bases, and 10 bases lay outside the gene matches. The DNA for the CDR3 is TGTGCCAGCGGCACTAGCGGGAGGGCCGAGGGCACCGGGGAGCTGTTTTTT. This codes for CASGTSGRAEGTGELFF.

In nucleotides, the CDR3 is TGCAGTGCTAAACTTAACTATGGCTACACCTTC. Translation: CSAKLNYGYTF. V gene TRBV20-1 combines with J gene TRBJ1-2, with D unresolved. Trimming left V 4 bases short and J 1 base short, with 4 bases between. Per the germline V gene, CDR1 is DFQATT and CDR2 is SNEGSKA (reference sequence). The CDR3 sequence is 11 residues long.

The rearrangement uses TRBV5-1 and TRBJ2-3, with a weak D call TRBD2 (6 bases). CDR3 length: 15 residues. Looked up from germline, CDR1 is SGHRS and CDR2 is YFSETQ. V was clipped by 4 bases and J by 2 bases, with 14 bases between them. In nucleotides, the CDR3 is TGCGCCAGCAGCGGAGTTTTAGCGGCCACAGATACGCAGTATTTT. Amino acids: CASSGVLAATDTQYF.

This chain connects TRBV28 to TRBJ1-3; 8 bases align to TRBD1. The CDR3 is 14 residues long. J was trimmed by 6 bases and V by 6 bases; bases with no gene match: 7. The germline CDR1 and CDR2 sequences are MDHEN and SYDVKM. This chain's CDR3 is CASSLRGPINTIYF. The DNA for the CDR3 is TGTGCCAGCAGCCTCAGGGGGCCGATAAACACCATATATTTT.

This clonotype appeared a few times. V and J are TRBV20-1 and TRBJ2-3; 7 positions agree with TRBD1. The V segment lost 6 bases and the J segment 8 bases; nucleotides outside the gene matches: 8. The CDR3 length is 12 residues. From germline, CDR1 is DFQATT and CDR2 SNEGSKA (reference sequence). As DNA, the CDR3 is TGCAGTGCGGGGGACAGTAGCGCTACGCAGTATTTT. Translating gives CSAGDSSATQYF.

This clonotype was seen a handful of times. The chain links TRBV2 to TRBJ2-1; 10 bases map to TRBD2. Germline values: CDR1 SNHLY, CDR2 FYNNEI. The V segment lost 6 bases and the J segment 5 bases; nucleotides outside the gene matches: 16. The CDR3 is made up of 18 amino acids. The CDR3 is CASRPRGGSSGSNNEQFF. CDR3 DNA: TGTGCCAGCAGACCCCGCGGGGGGTCTAGCGGGAGTAACAATGAGCAGTTCTTC.

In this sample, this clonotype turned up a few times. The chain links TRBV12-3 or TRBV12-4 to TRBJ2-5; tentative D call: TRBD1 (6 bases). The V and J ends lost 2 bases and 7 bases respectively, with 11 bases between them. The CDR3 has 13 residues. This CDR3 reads CASSLSGAGTQYF. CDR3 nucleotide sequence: TGTGCCAGCAGTTTATCAGGGGCCGGGACCCAGTACTTC.

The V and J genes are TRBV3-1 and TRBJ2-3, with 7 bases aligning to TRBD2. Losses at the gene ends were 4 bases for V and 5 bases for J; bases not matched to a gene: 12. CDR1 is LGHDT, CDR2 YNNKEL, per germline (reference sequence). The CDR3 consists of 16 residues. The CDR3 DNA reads TGTGCCAGCAGCCCCGGTGGCGGGAGATGGGGAGATACGCAGTATTTT. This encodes CASSPGGGRWGDTQYF.

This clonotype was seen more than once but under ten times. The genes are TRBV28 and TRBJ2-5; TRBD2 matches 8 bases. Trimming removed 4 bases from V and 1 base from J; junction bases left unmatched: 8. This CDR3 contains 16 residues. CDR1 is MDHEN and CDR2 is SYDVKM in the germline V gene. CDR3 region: CASSSSRLASQETQYF. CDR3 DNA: TGTGCCAGCAGTTCCTCCCGACTAGCGAGCCAAGAGACCCAGTACTTC. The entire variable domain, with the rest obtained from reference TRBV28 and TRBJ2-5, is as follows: DVKVTQSSRYLVKRTGEKVFLECVQDMDHENMFWYRQDPGLGLRLIYFSYDVKMKEKGDIPEGYSVSREKKERFSLILESASTNQTSMYLCASSSSRLASQETQYFGPGTRLLVL.

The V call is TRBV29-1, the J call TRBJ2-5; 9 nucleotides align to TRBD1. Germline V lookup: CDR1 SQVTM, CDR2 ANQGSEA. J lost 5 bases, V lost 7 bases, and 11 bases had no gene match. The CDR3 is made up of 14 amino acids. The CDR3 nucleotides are TGCAGCGGGGAGGGACAGGGAAGTGGGGAGACCCAGTACTTC. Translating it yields CSGEGQGSGETQYF.

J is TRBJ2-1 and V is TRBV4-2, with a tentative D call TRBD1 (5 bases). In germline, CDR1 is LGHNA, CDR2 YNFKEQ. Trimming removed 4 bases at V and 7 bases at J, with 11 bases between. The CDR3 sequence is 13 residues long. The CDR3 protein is CASSLIRENEQFF. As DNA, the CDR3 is TGTGCCAGCAGCCTAATCAGGGAAAATGAGCAGTTCTTC.

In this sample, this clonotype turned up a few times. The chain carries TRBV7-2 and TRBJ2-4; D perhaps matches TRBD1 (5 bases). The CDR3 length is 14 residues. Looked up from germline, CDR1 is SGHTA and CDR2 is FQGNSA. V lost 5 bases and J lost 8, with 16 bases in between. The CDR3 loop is CASSPISMGHIQYF. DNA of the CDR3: TGTGCCAGCAGCCCCATATCGATGGGGCACATTCAGTACTTC.

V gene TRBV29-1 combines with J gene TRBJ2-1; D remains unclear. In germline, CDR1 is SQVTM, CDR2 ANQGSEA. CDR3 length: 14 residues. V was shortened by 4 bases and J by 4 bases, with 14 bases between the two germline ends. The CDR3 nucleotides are TGCAGCGTTGCGGGCAGAAACATGTACAATGAGCAGTTCTTC. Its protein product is CSVAGRNMYNEQFF.

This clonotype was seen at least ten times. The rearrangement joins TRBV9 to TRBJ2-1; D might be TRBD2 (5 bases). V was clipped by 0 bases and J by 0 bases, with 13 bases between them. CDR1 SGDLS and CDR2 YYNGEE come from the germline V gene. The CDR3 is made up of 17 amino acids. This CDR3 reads CASSVDGLMSSYNEQFF. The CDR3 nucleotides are TGTGCCAGCAGCGTAGATGGACTTATGAGCTCCTACAATGAGCAGTTCTTC.

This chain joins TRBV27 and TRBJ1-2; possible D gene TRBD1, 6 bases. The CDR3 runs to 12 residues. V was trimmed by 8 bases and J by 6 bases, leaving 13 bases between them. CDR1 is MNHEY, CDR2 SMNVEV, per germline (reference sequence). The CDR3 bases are TGTGCCAGCCGCAGGGGAGTGGATGGCTACACCTTC. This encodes CASRRGVDGYTF.

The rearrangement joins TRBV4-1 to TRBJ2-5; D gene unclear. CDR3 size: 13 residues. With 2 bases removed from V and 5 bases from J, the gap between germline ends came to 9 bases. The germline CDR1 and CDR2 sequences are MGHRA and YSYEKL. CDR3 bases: TGCGCCAGCAGCCAAAGGGCTGCGGAGACCCAGTACTTC. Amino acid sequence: CASSQRAAETQYF.

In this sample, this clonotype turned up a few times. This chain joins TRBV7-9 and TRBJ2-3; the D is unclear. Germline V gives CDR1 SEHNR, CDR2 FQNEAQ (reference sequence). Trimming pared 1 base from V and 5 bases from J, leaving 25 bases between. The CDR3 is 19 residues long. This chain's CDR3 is CASSLVSGSVGHRIDTQYF. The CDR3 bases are TGTGCCAGCAGCTTAGTATCCGGCTCAGTGGGCCATAGGATAGATACGCAGTATTTT.

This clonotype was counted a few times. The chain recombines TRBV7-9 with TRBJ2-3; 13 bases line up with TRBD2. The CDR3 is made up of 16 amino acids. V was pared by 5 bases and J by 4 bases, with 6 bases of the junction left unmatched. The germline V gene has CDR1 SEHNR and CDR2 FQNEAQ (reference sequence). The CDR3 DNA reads TGTGCCAGCAGCCCTTGGACTAGCGGGAGAGCAGATACGCAGTATTTT. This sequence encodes CASSPWTSGRADTQYF.